This passage covers 5 T cell receptor beta chains from one sample sequenced in a study of T cell changes during pregnancy in multiple sclerosis (dated 2019 in TCRdb). Library preparation was by the immunoSEQ multiplex PCR assay. TCRdb carries this immuneACCESS record with in-frame sequences only. Its versions omit some clonotypes, under half of them owing to an unresolved V gene in the studies checked, with the rest unexplained. This sample lists tens of thousands of clones; about nine tenths were detected once. Jointly, the top ten make up about 1% of the sample. The starting material was peripheral blood, obtained after pregnancy. The source of these receptors is a female donor in good health, enrolled as a control in a pregnancy study.

CDR3 coding DNA: TGTGCCAGCAGTTTCTCCTATGAAGACACTGAAGCTTTCTTT. Translation gives CASSFSYEDTEAFF. This sequence joins TRBV28 and TRBJ1-1; D not resolved. Germline CDR1 is MDHEN and CDR2 is SYDVKM. Trimming removed 3 bases from V and 3 bases from J, with 11 bases in between. This CDR3 is built from 14 residues.

The chain is built from TRBV23-1 and TRBJ1-6; D might be TRBD1 (5 bases). TRBV23-1 is classed as an ORF, of uncertain function. V lost 6 bases and J 7 bases, leaving 19 bases between the germline ends. The CDR3 length is 16 residues. DNA of the CDR3: TGCGCCAGCAGCCCCTTCCCGCGGGGGGAAAATTCACCCCTCCACTTT. Protein sequence: CASSPFPRGENSPLHF.

CDR3 in DNA: TGTGCCAGCAGGGTCCGAGTTTCCACCACCGGGGAGCTGTTTTTT. Its protein product is CASRVRVSTTGELFF. The rearrangement uses TRBV5-6 and TRBJ2-2; the D is unclear. V was cut by 5 bases and J by 4 bases, with 15 bases left in between. Germline CDR1 is SGHDT and CDR2 is YYEEEE. This CDR3 spans 15 amino acids. Based on the CDR3 plus reference TRBV5-6 and TRBJ2-2, the full variable domain is DAGVTQSPTHLIKTRGQQVTLRCSPKSGHDTVSWYQQALGQGPQFIFQYYEEEERQRGNFPDRFSGHQFPNYSSELNVNALLLGDSALYLCASRVRVSTTGELFFGEGSRLTVL.

V and J are TRBV20-1 and TRBJ1-2; unclear D gene. CDR3 length: 10 amino acids. CDR1 is DFQATT, CDR2 SNEGSKA, per germline (reference sequence). The ends were cut back, 5 bases at V and 3 bases at J, with 4 bases in the middle. Here the CDR3 DNA reads TGCAGTGCTGCAGACTATGGCTACACCTTC. The encoded protein is CSAADYGYTF.

This rearrangement joins TRBV5-1 to TRBJ1-2, with no clear D. This CDR3 contains 18 residues. The germline V gene has CDR1 SGHRS and CDR2 YFSETQ. The germline V and J ends were trimmed by 0 bases and 0 bases, with 18 bases remaining between them. The CDR3 protein is CASSLEVGLGGANYGYTF. In DNA form, the CDR3 reads TGCGCCAGCAGCTTGGAGGTTGGGTTAGGTGGAGCTAACTATGGCTACACCTTC.